This is a list of T cell receptor beta chains from one sample in a study of neurological immune-mediated disorders. In TCRdb, the 5' RACE reads were re-called with MiXCR into one record per CDR3 protein. This sample has 35,000 or so distinct CDR3 sequences, with less than 15% found just once. Sequencing was carried out using PBMCs. The receptors here all came from a woman aged 45-59 years with HTLV-1-associated myelopathy (HAM/TSP). The CDR3 runs from the conserved cysteine through the conserved F or W. A D gene is named only where the DNA matches it firmly. A row's size may be missing; if present it is once, few, many or a size class.

D gene: TRBD1
J gene: TRBJ2-2
clone size: many
V gene: TRBV7-2
CDR3 protein: CASSLNARGIGELFF
CDR3 DNA: TGTGCCAGCAGCTTAAACGCCAGGGGGATCGGGGAGCTGTTTTTT

D gene: TRBD1
J gene: TRBJ1-6
clone size: many
V gene: TRBV20-1
CDR3 protein: CSARETGFRGPLHF
CDR3 DNA: TGCAGTGCTAGGGAAACCGGTTTCAGGGGGCCCCTCCACTTT

D gene: .
J gene: TRBJ2-5
clone size: .
V gene: TRBV4-3
CDR3 protein: CASIQDIRQVGLETQYF
CDR3 DNA: TGCGCCAGCATCCAAGATATCCGACAGGTCGGGTTAGAGACCCAGTACTTC

D gene: TRBD2
J gene: TRBJ2-5
clone size: .
V gene: TRBV3-1
CDR3 protein: CASSQFGTGGGDKETQYF
CDR3 DNA: TGTGCCAGCAGCCAGTTTGGGACTGGCGGGGGGGACAAAGAGACCCAGTACTTC

D gene: TRBD2
J gene: TRBJ2-3
clone size: many
V gene: TRBV7-2
CDR3 protein: CASSFQAGASTDTQYF
CDR3 DNA: TGTGCCAGCAGCTTCCAAGCGGGGGCCAGCACAGATACGCAGTATTTT

D gene: TRBD2
J gene: TRBJ2-3
clone size: many
V gene: TRBV5-1
CDR3 protein: CASRGLPSTDTQYF
CDR3 DNA: TGCGCCAGCAGGGGACTACCTAGCACAGATACGCAGTATTTT

D gene: TRBD1
J gene: TRBJ1-2
clone size: medium-sized
V gene: TRBV6-5
CDR3 protein: CASSYGQGARGYTF
CDR3 DNA: TGTGCCAGCAGTTATGGACAGGGGGCGAGGGGCTACACCTTC

D gene: .
J gene: TRBJ1-5
clone size: many
V gene: TRBV3-1
CDR3 protein: CASSSDGGGNQPQHF
CDR3 DNA: TGTGCCAGCAGCTCCGACGGCGGAGGCAATCAGCCCCAGCATTTT

D gene: .
J gene: TRBJ1-3
clone size: many
V gene: TRBV7-2
CDR3 protein: CASSLAQVSGNTIYF
CDR3 DNA: TGTGCCAGCAGCTTAGCTCAAGTCTCTGGAAACACCATATATTTT

D gene: .
J gene: TRBJ1-4
clone size: many
V gene: TRBV7-8
CDR3 protein: CASSHLVTRGGEKLFF
CDR3 DNA: TGTGCCAGCAGCCACCTCGTAACCCGAGGAGGTGAAAAACTGTTTTTT

D gene: .
J gene: TRBJ1-1
clone size: many
V gene: TRBV5-1
CDR3 protein: CASSLDPENTEAFF
CDR3 DNA: TGCGCCAGCAGCTTGGATCCGGAGAACACTGAAGCTTTCTTT

D gene: TRBD2
J gene: TRBJ2-2
clone size: many
V gene: TRBV7-2
CDR3 protein: CASSPRGVAGRGELFF
CDR3 DNA: TGTGCCAGCAGCCCTCGCGGAGTAGCGGGGAGGGGGGAGCTGTTTTTT

D gene: .
J gene: TRBJ1-2
clone size: many
V gene: TRBV20-1
CDR3 protein: CSASDRLRGSEYGYTF
CDR3 DNA: TGCAGTGCTAGCGACAGGTTAAGGGGATCGGAATATGGCTACACCTTC

D gene: .
J gene: TRBJ2-1
clone size: many
V gene: TRBV24-1
CDR3 protein: CATSDRGAGASYNEQFF
CDR3 DNA: TGTGCCACCAGTGACCGGGGCGCGGGGGCCTCCTACAATGAGCAGTTCTTC

D gene: TRBD1
J gene: TRBJ2-5
clone size: .
V gene: TRBV12-3/TRBV12-4
CDR3 protein: CASSLVPTGGVVETQYF
CDR3 DNA: TGTGCCAGCAGTTTAGTACCGACAGGGGGGGTGGTAGAGACCCAGTACTTC

D gene: TRBD1
J gene: TRBJ2-3
clone size: few
V gene: TRBV29-1
CDR3 protein: CSVGQGKTDTQYF
CDR3 DNA: TGCAGCGTTGGACAGGGGAAAACAGATACGCAGTATTTT

D gene: TRBD1
J gene: TRBJ1-2
clone size: .
V gene: TRBV11-2
CDR3 protein: CASSPGGLVYGYTF
CDR3 DNA: TGTGCCAGCAGCCCAGGGGGATTGGTCTATGGCTACACCTTC

D gene: .
J gene: TRBJ2-2
clone size: .
V gene: TRBV20-1
CDR3 protein: CSASGTAGELLF
CDR3 DNA: TGCAGTGCCAGTGGGACGGCCGGGGAGCTGTTATTT

D gene: .
J gene: TRBJ1-5
clone size: many
V gene: TRBV7-2
CDR3 protein: CASSSTGGRVNQPQHF
CDR3 DNA: TGTGCCAGCAGCTCCACGGGGGGTAGGGTCAATCAGCCCCAGCATTTT

D gene: .
J gene: TRBJ2-3
clone size: many
V gene: TRBV14
CDR3 protein: CASSQDFRRPDTQYF
CDR3 DNA: TGTGCCAGCAGCCAAGATTTCCGCCGGCCAGATACGCAGTATTTT

D gene: .
J gene: TRBJ2-7
clone size: medium-sized
V gene: TRBV14
CDR3 protein: CASSQAGSSYEQYF
CDR3 DNA: TGTGCCAGCAGCCAAGCGGGGAGTTCCTACGAGCAGTACTTC

D gene: .
J gene: TRBJ1-5
clone size: .
V gene: TRBV2
CDR3 protein: CASSEQGAHQPQHF
CDR3 DNA: TGTGCCAGCAGTGAACAGGGCGCCCATCAGCCCCAGCATTTT

D gene: TRBD1
J gene: TRBJ1-1
clone size: .
V gene: TRBV28
CDR3 protein: CAIRLNRGTEAFF
CDR3 DNA: TGTGCCATCAGGCTTAACAGGGGCACTGAAGCTTTCTTT

D gene: .
J gene: TRBJ1-1
clone size: many
V gene: TRBV2
CDR3 protein: CASMAGEAFF
CDR3 DNA: TGTGCCAGCATGGCAGGTGAAGCTTTCTTT

D gene: .
J gene: TRBJ1-1
clone size: .
V gene: TRBV9
CDR3 protein: CASSVVAGAGSMNTEAFF
CDR3 DNA: TGTGCCAGCAGCGTAGTGGCAGGGGCAGGGTCAATGAACACTGAAGCTTTCTTT

D gene: .
J gene: TRBJ2-1
clone size: many
V gene: TRBV20-1
CDR3 protein: CSAPSGPILYNEQFF
CDR3 DNA: TGCAGTGCTCCGAGCGGGCCGATCCTCTACAATGAGCAGTTCTTC

D gene: .
J gene: TRBJ1-1
clone size: many
V gene: TRBV14
CDR3 protein: CASSQELNTEAFF
CDR3 DNA: TGTGCCAGCAGCCAAGAACTGAACACTGAAGCTTTCTTT

D gene: .
J gene: TRBJ2-2
clone size: many
V gene: TRBV4-2
CDR3 protein: CASSPIQGFEGTGELFF
CDR3 DNA: TGTGCCAGCAGCCCTATACAGGGTTTCGAAGGCACCGGGGAGCTGTTTTTT

D gene: .
J gene: TRBJ1-2
clone size: many
V gene: TRBV7-2
CDR3 protein: CASSPRGNYGYTF
CDR3 DNA: TGTGCCAGCAGCCCTAGGGGTAACTATGGCTACACCTTC

D gene: .
J gene: TRBJ1-1
clone size: many
V gene: TRBV20-1
CDR3 protein: CGGRRNTEAFF
CDR3 DNA: TGCGGGGGGCGACGGAACACTGAAGCTTTCTTT

D gene: .
J gene: TRBJ2-6
clone size: many
V gene: TRBV29-1
CDR3 protein: CSVEGRNLAPGANVLTF
CDR3 DNA: TGCAGCGTTGAAGGCCGCAATCTGGCCCCTGGGGCCAACGTCCTGACTTTC